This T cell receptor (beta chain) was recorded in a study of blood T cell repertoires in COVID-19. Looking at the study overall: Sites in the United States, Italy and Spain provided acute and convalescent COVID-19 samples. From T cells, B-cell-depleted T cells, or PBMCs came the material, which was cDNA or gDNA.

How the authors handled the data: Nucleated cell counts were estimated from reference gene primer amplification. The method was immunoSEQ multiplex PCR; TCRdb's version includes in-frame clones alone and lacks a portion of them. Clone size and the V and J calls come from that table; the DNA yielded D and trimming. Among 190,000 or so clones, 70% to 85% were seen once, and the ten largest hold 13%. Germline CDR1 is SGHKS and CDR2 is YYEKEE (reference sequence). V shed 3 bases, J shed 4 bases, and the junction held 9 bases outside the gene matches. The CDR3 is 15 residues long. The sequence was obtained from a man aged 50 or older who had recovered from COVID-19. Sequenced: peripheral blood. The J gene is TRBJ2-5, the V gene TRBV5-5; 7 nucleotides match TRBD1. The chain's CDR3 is CASSSGSYRGETQYF. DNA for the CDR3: TGTGCCAGCAGCTCGGGGTCATACAGGGGAGAGACCCAGTACTTC.